This TCR beta chain originates from a study of graft-versus-host responses after intestinal transplantation. The wider study: Every transplant recipient was induced with anti-thymocyte globulin, then maintained on tacrolimus and steroids for roughly 3 years.

This clone has a single count. Antigen unknown. The V gene's germline CDR1 is SGHTA and CDR2 FQGNSA. The V end lost 4 bases, the J end lost 0 bases, and 13 bases lay between the germline ends. The CDR3 spans 15 residues. The table came from immunoSEQ multiplex PCR; TCRdb's copy has only in-frame clones and leaves some out. The sample carries more than 90,000 clones, about 92% recorded once. Study outcomes and limitations: Detection of GvH clones occurred in recipient marrow, and some had their first appearance in ileum or blood. Allografts carried high graft-versus-host to host-versus-graft clonal ratios in patients having graft-donor T cell macrochimerism.

The V and J genes are TRBV7-2 and TRBJ2-7; D remains unclear. Sequences were derived from unstimulated CD8+ T cells sorted from spleen or lymph node cells, sampled before transplant. The TCR comes from a human donor who was the organ donor for an intestinal transplant. CDR3 protein: CASSSPSGPSYEQYF. The CDR3 DNA reads TGTGCCAGCAGCTCCCCTAGTGGGCCCTCCTACGAGCAGTACTTC.